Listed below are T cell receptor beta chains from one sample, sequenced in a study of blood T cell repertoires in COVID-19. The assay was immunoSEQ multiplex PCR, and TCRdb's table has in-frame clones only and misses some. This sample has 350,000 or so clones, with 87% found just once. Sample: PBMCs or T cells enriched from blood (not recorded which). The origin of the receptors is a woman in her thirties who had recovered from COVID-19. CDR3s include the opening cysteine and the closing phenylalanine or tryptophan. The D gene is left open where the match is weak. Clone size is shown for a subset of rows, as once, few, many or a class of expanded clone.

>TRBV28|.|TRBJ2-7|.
TGTGCCAGCAGGGAGGGACAGCTTTACGAGCAGTACTTC
CASREGQLYEQYF
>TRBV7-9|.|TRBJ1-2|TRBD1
TGTGCCAGCAGCTTATCATCAGGGGGGCATGGCTACACCTTC
CASSLSSGGHGYTF
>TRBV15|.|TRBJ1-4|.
TGTGCCACCAGCGGGGGGGGCGCAAATGAAAAACTGTTTTTT
CATSGGGANEKLFF
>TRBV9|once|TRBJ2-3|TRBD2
TGTGCCAGCAGCCAACCCCTTAGCGGGGGGGCTATCACAGATACGCAGTATTTT
CASSQPLSGGAITDTQYF
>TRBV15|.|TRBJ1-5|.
TGTGCCACCAGCAGAGCAGGGTTGAATCAGCCCCAGCATTTT
CATSRAGLNQPQHF
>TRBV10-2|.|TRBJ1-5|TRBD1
TGCGCCAGCAGGGGACAGAGCAATCAGCCCCAGCATTTT
CASRGQSNQPQHF
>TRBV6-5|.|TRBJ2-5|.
TGTGCCAGCAGTTACTCCCCACTAGGGGGAGAGACCCAGTACTTC
CASSYSPLGGETQYF
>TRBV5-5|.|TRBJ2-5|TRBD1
TGTGCCAGCAGCCAGGCTGGGACAGGCGGCGACCAAGAGACCCAGTACTTC
CASSQAGTGGDQETQYF
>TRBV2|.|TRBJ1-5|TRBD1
TGTGCCAGCAGCAGCCGACAGGGCTACAATCAGCCCCAGCATTTT
CASSSRQGYNQPQHF
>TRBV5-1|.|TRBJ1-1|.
TGCGCCAGCAGCTTGGGGACAGCCACTGAAGCTTTCTTT
CASSLGTATEAFF
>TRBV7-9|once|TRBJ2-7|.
TGTGCCAGCAGCTTTTGGACAGGAGGGGACGAGCAGTACTTC
CASSFWTGGDEQYF
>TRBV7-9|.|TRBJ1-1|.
TGTGCCAGCAGCGTCGGACAGCGGAACACTGAAGCTTTCTTT
CASSVGQRNTEAFF
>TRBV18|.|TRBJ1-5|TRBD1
TGTGCCAGCTCACCGGGACAGGGCAGTCAGCCCCAGCATTTT
CASSPGQGSQPQHF
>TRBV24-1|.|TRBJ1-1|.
TGTGCCACCACCGACGGGGGGGCCGGGAACACTGAAGCTTTCTTT
CATTDGGAGNTEAFF
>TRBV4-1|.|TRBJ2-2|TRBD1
TGCGCCAGCAGCCCTGAAAAACCAGGGACAGGGAACACCGGGGAGCTGTTTTTT
CASSPEKPGTGNTGELFF
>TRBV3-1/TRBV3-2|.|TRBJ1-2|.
TGTGCCAGCAGCCAAGGAGACAGCTACTATGGCTACACCTTC
CASSQGDSYYGYTF
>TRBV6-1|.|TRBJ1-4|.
TGTGCCAGCAGTGAAATTGAGGGGACAGAAAAACTGTTTTTT
CASSEIEGTEKLFF
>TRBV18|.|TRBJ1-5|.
TGTGCCAGCTCACCGGCAGGTGGCAGCAATCAGCCCCAGCATTTT
CASSPAGGSNQPQHF
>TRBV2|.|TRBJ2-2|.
TGTGCCAGCAGTGGGTGGGCAGGGGGGAGTCACGGGGAGCTGTTTTTT
CASSGWAGGSHGELFF
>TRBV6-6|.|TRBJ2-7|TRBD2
TGTGCCAGCAGCCCCGGGGGGTACGAGCAGTACTTC
CASSPGGYEQYF
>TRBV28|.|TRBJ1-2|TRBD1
TGTGCCAGCAGTCCTAAGACAGGGGGCGGGCGTCTTAATGGCTACACCTTC
CASSPKTGGGRLNGYTF
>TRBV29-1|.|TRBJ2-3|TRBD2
TGCAGCGTTGGAGGTAGCGGGGGTAGCACAGATACGCAGTATTTT
CSVGGSGGSTDTQYF
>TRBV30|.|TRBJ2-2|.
TGTGCCTGGAGTGTACTTTCGGCCGGGGAGCTGTTTTTT
CAWSVLSAGELFF
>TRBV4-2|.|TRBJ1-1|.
TGTGCCAGCAGCCAAGCTGGGCCGAGCGGAGTGAACACTGAAGCTTTCTTT
CASSQAGPSGVNTEAFF
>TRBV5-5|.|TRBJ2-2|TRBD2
TGTGCCAGCAGCTTAGCGGGGCGGAACACCGGGGAGCTGTTTTTT
CASSLAGRNTGELFF
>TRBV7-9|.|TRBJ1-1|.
TGTGCCAGCAGCTTAGAAGGGGTCGGTGAAGCTTTCTTT
CASSLEGVGEAFF
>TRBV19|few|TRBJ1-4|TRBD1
TGTGCCAGTAGACTGGACAGGGCGGCTAATGAAAAACTGTTTTTT
CASRLDRAANEKLFF
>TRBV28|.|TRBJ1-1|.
TGTGCCAGCAGGACCGCCGGGACTTGGCGGACTGAAGCTTTCTTT
CASRTAGTWRTEAFF
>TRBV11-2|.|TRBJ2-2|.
TGTGCCAGCAGCTTATACAGGGAGCTGTTTTTT
CASSLYRELFF